A single sample gave rise to the 12 T cell receptor beta chains below, sequenced in a study of beta chain features in type 1 diabetes (dated by TCRdb to 2016 to 2019). Libraries were made using the immunoSEQ multiplex PCR assay. The entire isolated RNA was reverse transcribed using the High Capacity cDNA Reverse Transcription Kit, and thus expressed TCRB transcripts were sequenced. TCRdb obtained this table from immuneACCESS and retained in-frame rearrangements with V and J assigned. These tables miss some clones; where compared with another copy, unresolved V genes account for less than half of the shortfall, and the remainder is unexplained. This sample holds under 900,000 clones; 15% to 20% were observed only once. The ten largest account for around 0.02% of the sample. The sequenced sample consisted of naive CD4+ T cells from blood. The cell subset or site tag for this specimen amounts to: true naive CD4+ T cells. The receptors were sampled from a woman under 30 in good health.

The chain is built from TRBV10-3 and TRBJ2-7; no clear D. V lost 6 bases and J lost 3, with 0 bases in between. The germline CDR1 and CDR2 sequences are ENHRY and SYGVKD. CDR3 length equals 9 residues. The CDR3 is CAISYEQYF. The CDR3 DNA is TGTGCCATCAGCTACGAGCAGTACTTC.

CDR3 amino acids: CASSLARPIYNEQFF. For the CDR3, the DNA is TGTGCCAGCAGCTTAGCGCGTCCCATTTACAATGAGCAGTTCTTC. The chain uses TRBV7-8 and TRBJ2-1; D gene unclear. V lost 0 bases, J lost 4 bases, and 10 bases lay in between. The CDR3 has 15 amino acids. Looked up from germline, CDR1 is SGHVS and CDR2 is FQNEAQ.

This clone has just a few counts. This sequence joins TRBV7-2 and TRBJ2-5; 9 bases are a match to TRBD2. Trimming removed 5 bases from V and 4 bases from J; junction bases left unmatched: 11. The germline V gene has CDR1 SGHTA and CDR2 FQGNSA. This CDR3 has 16 residues. The CDR3 loop reads CASSPTVAGARETQYF. The DNA of the CDR3 is TGTGCCAGCAGCCCTACCGTAGCGGGAGCTCGAGAGACCCAGTACTTC.

In this sample, this clone turned up a few times. The rearrangement joins TRBV25-1 to TRBJ2-7; possible D gene TRBD1, 6 bases. Germline V gene data show CDR1 as MGHDK and CDR2 as SYGVNS. With 3 bases removed from V and 8 bases from J, the gap between germline ends came to 14 bases. This CDR3 has 13 residues. The CDR3 sequence: CASSETGYSKQYF. Here the CDR3 DNA reads TGTGCCAGCAGTGAGACAGGCTACTCTAAGCAGTACTTC.

The table lists this clone with a few counts. The genes are TRBV18 and TRBJ2-5; no firm D call. The V end lost 6 bases, the J end lost 5 bases, and 16 bases lay between the germline ends. The germline V gene has CDR1 KGHSH and CDR2 LQKENI. The CDR3 totals 14 residues. The CDR3 spells CASSGRNSGETQYF. CDR3 coding DNA: TGTGCCAGCTCCGGCAGAAATAGTGGCGAGACCCAGTACTTC. Variable domain in full (rest from reference TRBV18 and TRBJ2-5): NAGVMQNPRHLVRRRGQEARLRCSPMKGHSHVYWYRQLPEEGLKFMVYLQKENIIDESGMPKERFSAEFPKEGPSILRIQQVVRGDSAAYFCASSGRNSGETQYFGPGTRLLVL.

The chain carries TRBV11-2 and TRBJ2-1, with 12 bases identical to TRBD2. J was trimmed by 8 bases and V by 0 bases; bases with no gene match: 14. Germline V gene lookup returns CDR1 SGHAT and CDR2 FQNNGV. The length of the CDR3 is 19 residues. As DNA, the CDR3 is TGTGCCAGCAGCTTAGATGATCTCGTCGGACTAGCGGGACCACATGAGCAGTTCTTC. Protein: CASSLDDLVGLAGPHEQFF.

The chain employs TRBV20-1 and TRBJ2-1; no reliable D call. CDR3 length equals 10 residues. Germline assignment: CDR1 DFQATT and CDR2 SNEGSKA (reference sequence). The V end was cut by 6 bases, the J end by 8 bases, with 8 bases between. The CDR3 sequence: CSAALYEQFF. In DNA form, the CDR3 reads TGCAGTGCCGCCCTTTATGAGCAGTTCTTC.

This clone was seen a few times. J is TRBJ1-2 and V is TRBV25-1; no reliable D call. The length of the CDR3 is 13 residues. Germline CDR1 and CDR2: MGHDK and SYGVNS. V was cut by 6 bases and J by 3 bases, with 11 bases left in between. The CDR3 DNA follows: TGTGCCAGCAGCCCTGATCTAGACTATGGCTACACCTTC. Translated, it gives CASSPDLDYGYTF.

This chain connects TRBV7-9 to TRBJ2-7, with 12 bases matching TRBD2. V shed 4 bases and J 3 bases; nucleotides not matched to a gene: 13. Germline-derived CDR1 and CDR2 are SEHNR and FQNEAQ (reference sequence). This CDR3 contains 18 residues. As DNA, the CDR3 is TGTGCCAGCAGCTCTATCGCAAAGACTAGCGGGGGTAACTACGAGCAGTACTTC. Residues: CASSSIAKTSGGNYEQYF.

This chain connects TRBV7-2 to TRBJ2-5; maybe TRBD2 (6 bases). The end of the DNA is better explained by TRBJ2-7, so the J call may be wrong. Germline loops: CDR1 SGHTA, CDR2 FQGNSA. This CDR3 comprises 15 residues. CDR3 protein: CASSPPGGDSYEQYF. CDR3 sequence (DNA): TGTGCCAGCAGCCCCCCGGGCGGGGACTCCTACGAGCAGTACTTC.

This clone was observed a few times. The gene calls are TRBV28 and TRBJ2-7; 7 nucleotides agree with TRBD1. This CDR3 is 15 amino acids long. V dropped 3 bases and J dropped 0; count of bases not matched to a gene: 5. Germline V gene sequence: CDR1 MDHEN, CDR2 SYDVKM. The CDR3 DNA is TGTGCCAGCAGTTTCGGTGGGACAGTCTCCTACGAGCAGTACTTC. This codes for CASSFGGTVSYEQYF.

The genes are TRBV29-1 and TRBJ2-1; weak D call: TRBD2 (6 bases). The germline V gene encodes CDR1 SQVTM and CDR2 ANQGSEA. V was shortened by 5 bases and J by 10 bases, with 12 bases between the two germline ends. The CDR3 loop spans 11 amino acids. The chain's CDR3 is CSVTGVREQFF. DNA of the CDR3: TGCAGCGTTACGGGGGTAAGGGAGCAGTTCTTC.